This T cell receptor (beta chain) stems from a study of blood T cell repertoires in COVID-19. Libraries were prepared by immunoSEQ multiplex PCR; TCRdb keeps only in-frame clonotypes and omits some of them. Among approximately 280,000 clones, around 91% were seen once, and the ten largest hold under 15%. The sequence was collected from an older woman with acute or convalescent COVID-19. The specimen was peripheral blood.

As DNA, the CDR3 is TGTGCCACCGGGACAGGACGTACCTACGAGCAGTACTTC. Residues: CATGTGRTYEQYF. This sequence joins TRBV19 and TRBJ2-7, with 8 bases identical to TRBD1. The CDR3 runs to 13 residues. Germline lookup yields CDR1 LNHDA and CDR2 SQIVND (reference sequence). V lost 10 bases to trimming and J lost 2 bases; unmatched junction nucleotides: 7.